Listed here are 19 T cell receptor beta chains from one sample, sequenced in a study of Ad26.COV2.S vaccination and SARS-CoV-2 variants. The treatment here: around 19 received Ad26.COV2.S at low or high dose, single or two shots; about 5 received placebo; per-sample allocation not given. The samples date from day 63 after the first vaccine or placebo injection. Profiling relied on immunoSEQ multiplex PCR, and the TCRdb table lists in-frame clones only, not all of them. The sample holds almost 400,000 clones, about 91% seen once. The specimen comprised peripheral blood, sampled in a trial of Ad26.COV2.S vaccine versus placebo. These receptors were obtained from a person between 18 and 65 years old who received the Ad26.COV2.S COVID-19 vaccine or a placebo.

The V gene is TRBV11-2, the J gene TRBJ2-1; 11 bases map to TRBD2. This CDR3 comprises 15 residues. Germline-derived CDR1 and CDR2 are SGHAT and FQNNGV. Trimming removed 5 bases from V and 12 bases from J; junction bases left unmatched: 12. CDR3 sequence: CASSQGTSGTMGQFF. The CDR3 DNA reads TGTGCCAGCAGCCAAGGGACTAGCGGAACAATGGGGCAGTTCTTC. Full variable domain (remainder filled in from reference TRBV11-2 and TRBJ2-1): EAGVAQSPRYKIIEKRQSVAFWCNPISGHATLYWYQQILGQGPKLLIQFQNNGVVDDSQLPKDRFSAERLKGVDSTLKIQPAKLEDSAVYLCASSQGTSGTMGQFFGPGTRLTVL.

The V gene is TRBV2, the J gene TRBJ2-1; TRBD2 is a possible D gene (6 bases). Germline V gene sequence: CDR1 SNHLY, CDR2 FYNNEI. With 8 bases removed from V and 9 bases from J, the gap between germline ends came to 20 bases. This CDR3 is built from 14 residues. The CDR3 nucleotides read TGTGCCAGCCAGGAGACGGGAGTGGGGAGTGAGCAGTTCTTC. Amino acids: CASQETGVGSEQFF.

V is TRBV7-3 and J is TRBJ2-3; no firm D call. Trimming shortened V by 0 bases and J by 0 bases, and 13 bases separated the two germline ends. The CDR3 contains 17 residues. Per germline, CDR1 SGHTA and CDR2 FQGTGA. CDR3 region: CASSLTNQVTSTDTQYF. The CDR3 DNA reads TGTGCCAGCAGCTTAACAAACCAGGTAACAAGCACAGATACGCAGTATTTT.

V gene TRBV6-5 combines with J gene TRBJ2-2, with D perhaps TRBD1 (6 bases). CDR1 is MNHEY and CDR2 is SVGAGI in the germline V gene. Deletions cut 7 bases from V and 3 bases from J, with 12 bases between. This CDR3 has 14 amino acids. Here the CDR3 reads CASKWDTYTGELFF. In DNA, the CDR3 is TGTGCCAGCAAGTGGGACACCTACACCGGGGAGCTGTTTTTT.

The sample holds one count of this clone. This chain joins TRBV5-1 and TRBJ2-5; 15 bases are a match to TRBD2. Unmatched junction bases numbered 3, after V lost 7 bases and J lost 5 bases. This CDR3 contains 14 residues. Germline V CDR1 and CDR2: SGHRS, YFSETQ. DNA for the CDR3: TGCGCCAGCGGACTAGCGGGAGGGATTGAGACCCAGTACTTC. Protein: CASGLAGGIETQYF.

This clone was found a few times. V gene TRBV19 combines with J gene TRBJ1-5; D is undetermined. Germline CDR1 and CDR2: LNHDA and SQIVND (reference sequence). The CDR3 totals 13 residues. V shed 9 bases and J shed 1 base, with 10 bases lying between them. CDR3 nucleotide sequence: TGTGCCAGCCGGCCGGGGAGCAATCAGCCCCAGCATTTT. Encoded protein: CASRPGSNQPQHF.

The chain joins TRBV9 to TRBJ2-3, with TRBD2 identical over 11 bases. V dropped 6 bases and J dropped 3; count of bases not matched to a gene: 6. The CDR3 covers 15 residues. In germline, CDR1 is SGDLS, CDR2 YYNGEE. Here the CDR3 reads CASNKLAGETDTQYF. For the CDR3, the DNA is TGTGCCAGCAACAAACTAGCGGGAGAGACAGATACGCAGTATTTT. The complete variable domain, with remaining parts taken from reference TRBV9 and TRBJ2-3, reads DSGVTQTPKHLITATGQRVTLRCSPRSGDLSVYWYQQSLDQGLQFLIQYYNGEERAKGNILERFSAQQFPDLHSELNLSSLELGDSALYFCASNKLAGETDTQYFGPGTRLTVL.

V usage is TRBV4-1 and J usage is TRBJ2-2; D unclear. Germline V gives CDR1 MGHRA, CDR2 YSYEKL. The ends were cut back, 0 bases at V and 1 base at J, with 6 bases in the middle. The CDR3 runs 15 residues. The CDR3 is CASSQEGWNTGELFF. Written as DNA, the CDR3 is TGCGCCAGCAGCCAAGAGGGCTGGAACACCGGGGAGCTGTTTTTT.

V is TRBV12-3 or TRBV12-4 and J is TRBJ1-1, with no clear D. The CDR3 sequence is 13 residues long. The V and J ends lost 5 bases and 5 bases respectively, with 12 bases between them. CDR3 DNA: TGTGCCAGCAGTCCCATGGGAGGGACTGAAGCTTTCTTT. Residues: CASSPMGGTEAFF.

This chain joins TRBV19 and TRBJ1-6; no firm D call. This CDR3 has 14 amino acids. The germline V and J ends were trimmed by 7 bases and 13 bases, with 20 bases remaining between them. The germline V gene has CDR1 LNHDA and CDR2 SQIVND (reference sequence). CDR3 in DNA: TGTGCCAGTACCGAATTGTCGGGCGGCCGGCCCCTCCACTTT. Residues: CASTELSGGRPLHF.

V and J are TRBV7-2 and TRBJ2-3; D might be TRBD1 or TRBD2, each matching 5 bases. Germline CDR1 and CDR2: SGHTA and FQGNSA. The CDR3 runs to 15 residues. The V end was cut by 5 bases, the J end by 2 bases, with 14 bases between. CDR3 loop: CASSRGDRFTDTQYF. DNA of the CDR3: TGTGCCAGCAGCCGGGGCGACAGATTCACAGATACGCAGTATTTT. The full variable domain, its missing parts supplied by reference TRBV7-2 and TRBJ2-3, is GAGVSQSPSNKVTEKGKDVELRCDPISGHTALYWYRQSLGQGLEFLIYFQGNSAPDKSGLPSDRFSAERTGGSVSTLTIQRTQQEDSAVYLCASSRGDRFTDTQYFGPGTRLTVL.

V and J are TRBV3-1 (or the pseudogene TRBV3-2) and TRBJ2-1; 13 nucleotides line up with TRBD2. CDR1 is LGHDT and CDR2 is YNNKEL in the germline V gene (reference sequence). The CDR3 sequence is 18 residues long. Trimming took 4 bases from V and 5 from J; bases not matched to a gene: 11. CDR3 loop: CASSRRLAGGGGNNEQFF. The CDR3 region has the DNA TGTGCCAGCAGCCGCCGACTAGCGGGAGGTGGGGGCAACAATGAGCAGTTCTTC.

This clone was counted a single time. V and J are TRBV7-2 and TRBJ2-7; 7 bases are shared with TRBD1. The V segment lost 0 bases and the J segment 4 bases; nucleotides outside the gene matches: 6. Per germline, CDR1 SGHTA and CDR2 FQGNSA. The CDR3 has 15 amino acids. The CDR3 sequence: CASSLASGQAYEQYF. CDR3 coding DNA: TGTGCCAGCAGCTTAGCGTCCGGACAGGCGTACGAGCAGTACTTC.

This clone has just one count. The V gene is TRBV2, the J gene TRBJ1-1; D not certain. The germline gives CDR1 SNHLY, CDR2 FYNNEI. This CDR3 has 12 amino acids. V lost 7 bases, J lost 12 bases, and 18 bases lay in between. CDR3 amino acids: CASIGPPRGTFF. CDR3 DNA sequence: TGTGCCAGCATAGGGCCCCCTCGTGGAACTTTCTTT.

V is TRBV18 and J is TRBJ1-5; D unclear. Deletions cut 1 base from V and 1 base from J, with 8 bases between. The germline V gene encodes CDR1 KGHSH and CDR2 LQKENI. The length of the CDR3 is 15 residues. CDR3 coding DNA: TGTGCCAGCTCACCACTAGCGGGAAGCAATCAGCCCCAGCATTTT. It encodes CASSPLAGSNQPQHF.

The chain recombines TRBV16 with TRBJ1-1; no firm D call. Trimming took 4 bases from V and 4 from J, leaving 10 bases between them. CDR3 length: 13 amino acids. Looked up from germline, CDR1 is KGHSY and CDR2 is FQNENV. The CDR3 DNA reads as TGTGCCAGCAGCCCCGGGGAGGGCACTGAAGCTTTCTTT. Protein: CASSPGEGTEAFF. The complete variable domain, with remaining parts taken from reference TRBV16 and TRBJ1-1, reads GEEVAQTPKHLVRGEGQKAKLYCAPIKGHSYVFWYQQVLKNEFKFLISFQNENVFDETGMPKERFSAKCLPNSPCSLEIQATKLEDSAVYFCASSPGEGTEAFFGQGTRLTVV.

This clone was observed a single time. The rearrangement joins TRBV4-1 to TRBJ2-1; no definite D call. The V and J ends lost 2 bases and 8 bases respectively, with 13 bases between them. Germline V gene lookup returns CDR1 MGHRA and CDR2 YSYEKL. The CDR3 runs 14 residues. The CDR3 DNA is TGCGCCAGCAGCCAAAAGACCAGAATCCATGAGCAGTTCTTC. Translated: CASSQKTRIHEQFF.

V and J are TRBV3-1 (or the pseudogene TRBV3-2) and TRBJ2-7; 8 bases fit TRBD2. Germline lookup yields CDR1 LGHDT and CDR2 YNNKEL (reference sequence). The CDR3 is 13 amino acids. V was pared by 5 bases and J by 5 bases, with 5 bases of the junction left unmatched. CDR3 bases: TGTGCCAGCAGCAGCGGGAGTCGGAACGAGCAGTACTTC. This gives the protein CASSSGSRNEQYF.

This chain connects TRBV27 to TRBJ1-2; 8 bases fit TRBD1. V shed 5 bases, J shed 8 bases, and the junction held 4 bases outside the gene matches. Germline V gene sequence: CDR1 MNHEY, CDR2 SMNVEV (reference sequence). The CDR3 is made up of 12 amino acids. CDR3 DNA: TGTGCCAGCAGTCCCGCAGGGGGCGGCTACACCTTC. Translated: CASSPAGGGYTF.